This TCR beta chain was captured by sequencing in a study of cytomegalovirus exposure and HLA in healthy donors. Primers: 60 Vbeta forward and 13 Jbeta reverse. Repertoires were generated with immunoSEQ multiplex PCR, while TCRdb's copy carries only in-frame clones and drops some. Of 150,000 to 200,000 clones detected, 75% to 90% appear once; the ten largest clones hold about 2.1%. Germline CDR1 reads SGHRS; CDR2 reads YFSETQ. The CDR3 spans 11 residues. V lost 5 bases, J lost 8 bases, and 10 bases lay in between. This sequence joins TRBV5-1 and TRBJ1-1; no clear D gene. The sequence came from a woman between 18 and 30 years old in good health and CMV-seronegative. The specimen was PBMCs. The CDR3 DNA is TGCGCCAGCAGGCGGGGTAGAGAAGCTTTCTTT. Translated, it gives CASRRGREAFF.